These 22 T cell receptor beta chains were all obtained from the same sample, sequenced in a study of blood T cell repertoires in COVID-19. Libraries were prepared by immunoSEQ multiplex PCR; TCRdb keeps only in-frame clonotypes and omits some of them. The sample has hundreds of thousands of clones, 88% seen once. The material sequenced was peripheral blood. Source of these receptors: a man at least 80 years old with acute or convalescent COVID-19.

The rearrangement joins TRBV14 to TRBJ2-7; TRBD1 agrees at 7 bases. The CDR3 is 17 residues long. With 5 bases clipped from V and 0 bases from J, the junction kept 13 bases outside the gene matches. The germline CDR1 and CDR2 sequences are SGHDN and FVKESK. The CDR3 DNA is TGTGCCAGCAGCTACCGACTGGGGCAGGGGGACTCCTACGAGCAGTACTTC. Protein sequence: CASSYRLGQGDSYEQYF.

The chain uses TRBV6-5 and TRBJ1-1; D is undetermined. The length of the CDR3 is 14 residues. Trimming removed 7 bases from V and 0 bases from J, with 12 bases in between. The V gene's germline CDR1 is MNHEY and CDR2 SVGAGI. The CDR3 spells CASTTIPMNTEAFF. The CDR3 DNA is TGTGCCAGCACTACCATCCCAATGAACACTGAAGCTTTCTTT.

V usage is TRBV6-2 or TRBV6-3 and J usage is TRBJ1-1, with 7 nucleotides matching TRBD1. The CDR3 totals 13 residues. V gave up 5 bases and J gave up 4 bases; unmatched junction bases: 4. CDR1 and CDR2 (germline): MNHEY, SVGEGT. The CDR3: CASSLDRVTEAFF. The CDR3 DNA follows: TGTGCCAGCAGTCTCGACAGGGTCACTGAAGCTTTCTTT.

The chain is built from TRBV15 and TRBJ2-5; D gene uncertain. V was trimmed by 5 bases and J by 0 bases, leaving 4 bases between them. CDR3 length: 12 amino acids. Germline values: CDR1 LNHNV, CDR2 YYDKDF (reference sequence). The CDR3 coding sequence is TGTGCCACCAGCCAGTACCAAGAGACCCAGTACTTC. Amino acids: CATSQYQETQYF. Variable domain in full (rest from reference TRBV15 and TRBJ2-5): DAMVIQNPRYQVTQFGKPVTLSCSQTLNHNVMYWYQQKSSQAPKLLFHYYDKDFNNEADTPDNFQSRRPNTSFCFLDIRSPGLGDTAMYLCATSQYQETQYFGPGTRLLVL.

The chain carries TRBV9 and TRBJ1-6, with TRBD1 matching 8 bases. The length of the CDR3 is 15 residues. The ends lost 0 bases at V and 10 bases at J; junction bases unmatched: 6. Germline V gene data show CDR1 as SGDLS and CDR2 as YYNGEE. The CDR3 DNA reads TGTGCCAGCAGCGTAGGGGACAGGCTTGGGTCACCCCTCCACTTT. Translation gives CASSVGDRLGSPLHF. The variable domain in full, with the rest retrieved from reference TRBV9 and TRBJ1-6, is DSGVTQTPKHLITATGQRVTLRCSPRSGDLSVYWYQQSLDQGLQFLIQYYNGEERAKGNILERFSAQQFPDLHSELNLSSLELGDSALYFCASSVGDRLGSPLHFGNGTRLTVT.

This clone was seen once. The V and J genes are TRBV2 and TRBJ2-5; no clear D gene. The CDR3 consists of 11 residues. Trimming removed 4 bases at V and 4 bases at J, with 4 bases between. Germline V CDR1 and CDR2: SNHLY, FYNNEI. As DNA, the CDR3 is TGTGCCAGCAGTGGTATAGAGACCCAGTACTTC. Its protein is CASSGIETQYF.

The chain uses TRBV10-1 and TRBJ2-2; D might be TRBD1 (6 bases). The CDR3 length is 14 residues. The germline CDR1 and CDR2 sequences are WNHNN and SYGVQD (reference sequence). Between the trimmed V and J ends, which lost 5 bases and 2 bases, there was a span of 9 bases. CDR3 region: CASSPGDNTGELFF. In DNA form, the CDR3 reads TGCGCCAGCAGTCCAGGGGATAACACCGGGGAGCTGTTTTTT.

The chain has TRBV7-2 and TRBJ2-1, with 8 positions matching TRBD2. CDR3 length: 15 amino acids. The J segment lost 7 bases and the V segment lost 5 bases, leaving 10 bases of the junction unmatched. Germline V gene sequence: CDR1 SGHTA, CDR2 FQGNSA. Here the CDR3 DNA reads TGTGCCAGCAGCACGACTAGCGCCCGAGGTAATGAGCAGTTCTTC. Amino acids: CASSTTSARGNEQFF.

This chain connects TRBV7-9 to TRBJ2-7; a possible D gene is TRBD1 (5 bases). The V and J ends lost 5 bases and 3 bases respectively, with 8 bases between them. This CDR3 contains 12 residues. The germline CDR1 and CDR2 sequences are SEHNR and FQNEAQ (reference sequence). DNA for the CDR3: TGTGCCAGCAGCGCGGACATCTACGAGCAGTACTTC. This sequence encodes CASSADIYEQYF.

This chain joins TRBV7-2 and TRBJ2-5; 12 bases are shared with TRBD2. The germline gives CDR1 SGHTA, CDR2 FQGNSA. V shed 0 bases, J shed 4 bases, and the junction held 15 bases outside the gene matches. CDR3 size: 20 residues. CDR3 in amino acids: CASSLASGRLAGGRRETQYF. In DNA, the CDR3 is TGTGCCAGCAGCTTAGCTAGCGGGAGGCTAGCGGGGGGGCGTAGAGAGACCCAGTACTTC. The full variable domain, in which reference TRBV7-2 and TRBJ2-5 provide the parts outside the CDR3, is GAGVSQSPSNKVTEKGKDVELRCDPISGHTALYWYRQSLGQGLEFLIYFQGNSAPDKSGLPSDRFSAERTGGSVSTLTIQRTQQEDSAVYLCASSLASGRLAGGRRETQYFGPGTRLLVL.

The V and J genes are TRBV27 and TRBJ2-1; D uncertain. The CDR3 is 12 amino acids. Germline CDR1 is MNHEY and CDR2 is SMNVEV (reference sequence). V gave up 4 bases and J gave up 10 bases, with 11 bases separating them. The DNA of the CDR3 is TGTGCCAGCAGTTCCCACAGCACCGAGCAGTTCTTC. Residues: CASSSHSTEQFF.

The rearrangement joins TRBV6-1 to TRBJ2-7, with D perhaps TRBD2 (5 bases). Germline V gives CDR1 MNHNS, CDR2 SASEGT. This CDR3 has 13 residues. Trimming shortened V by 2 bases and J by 4 bases, and 9 bases separated the two germline ends. This chain's CDR3 is CASSEPGKYEQYF. The CDR3 region has the DNA TGTGCCAGCAGTGAACCCGGGAAGTACGAGCAGTACTTC.

This clone was detected a few times. This chain joins TRBV12-3 or TRBV12-4 and TRBJ1-1; no clear D gene. There are 13 residues in the CDR3. V dropped 0 bases and J dropped 3 bases, with 5 bases sitting between them. The CDR3 protein is CASSLASYTEAFF. CDR3 bases: TGTGCCAGCAGTTTAGCCAGTTACACTGAAGCTTTCTTT.

V gene TRBV28 combines with J gene TRBJ1-5; TRBD1 aligns across 9 bases. The germline CDR1 and CDR2 sequences are MDHEN and SYDVKM. The CDR3 runs to 15 residues. V lost 3 bases to trimming and J lost 4 bases; unmatched junction nucleotides: 4. The CDR3, as DNA: TGTGCCAGCAGTTTGGGACAGGGACCTAATCAGCCCCAGCATTTT. This sequence encodes CASSLGQGPNQPQHF.

This sequence joins TRBV2 and TRBJ1-3, with D tentatively TRBD1 (5 bases). The CDR3 is 15 amino acids. The ends were cut back, 5 bases at V and 0 bases at J, with 11 bases in the middle. Germline values: CDR1 SNHLY, CDR2 FYNNEI. CDR3 protein: CASSQRQSSGNTIYF. In nucleotides, the CDR3 is TGTGCCAGCAGTCAAAGACAGAGCTCTGGAAACACCATATATTTT.

The V gene is TRBV6-1, the J gene TRBJ1-1; TRBD1 might be the D (5 bases). V was shortened by 1 base and J by 9 bases, with 12 bases between the two germline ends. Germline CDR1 MNHNS, CDR2 SASEGT. There are 13 residues in the CDR3. CDR3 in DNA: TGTGCCAGCAGTGAAGAGGGCAGGGTTAAAGCTTTCTTT. This translates into CASSEEGRVKAFF.

The CDR3 sequence is CATRQGIGNTIYF. In nucleotides, the CDR3 is TGTGCCACACGACAGGGGATCGGAAACACCATATATTTT. This sequence joins TRBV28 and TRBJ1-3, with 8 nucleotides matching TRBD1. The CDR3 has 13 amino acids. Germline values: CDR1 MDHEN, CDR2 SYDVKM. Losses at the gene ends were 10 bases for V and 4 bases for J; bases not matched to a gene: 6.

V and J are TRBV5-1 and TRBJ1-6; possibly TRBD1 for D (6 bases). This CDR3 spans 14 amino acids. Per the germline V gene, CDR1 is SGHRS and CDR2 is YFSETQ. The V and J ends lost 2 bases and 7 bases respectively, with 10 bases between them. The CDR3, as DNA: TGCGCCAGCAGCTTCGGGGACAAGAATTCACCCCTCCACTTT. Residues: CASSFGDKNSPLHF.

This chain uses TRBV6-6 with TRBJ2-5, with D perhaps matching TRBD2 (6 bases). CDR3 size: 16 residues. The germline V gene has CDR1 MNHNY and CDR2 SVGAGI (reference sequence). Trimming took off 6 bases at V and 3 bases at J, with 20 bases between the two ends. The CDR3 DNA is TGTGCCAGCAGAGTCACGACGGGGACTGAAGAAGAGACCCAGTACTTC. This encodes CASRVTTGTEEETQYF.

This chain connects TRBV18 to TRBJ1-2, with 9 positions matching TRBD1. Losses at the gene ends were 2 bases for V and 5 bases for J; bases not matched to a gene: 9. Germline CDR1 KGHSH, CDR2 LQKENI. The CDR3 extends over 16 amino acids. CDR3 loop: CASSPGGRDRAYGYTF. The CDR3 region has the DNA TGTGCCAGCTCACCAGGGGGCCGGGACAGGGCTTATGGCTACACCTTC. The whole variable domain, filled in from reference TRBV18 and TRBJ1-2, reads NAGVMQNPRHLVRRRGQEARLRCSPMKGHSHVYWYRQLPEEGLKFMVYLQKENIIDESGMPKERFSAEFPKEGPSILRIQQVVRGDSAAYFCASSPGGRDRAYGYTFGSGTRLTVV.

The chain uses TRBV27 and TRBJ1-5; 8 bases match TRBD1. Trimming took 6 bases from V and 5 from J; bases not matched to a gene: 6. There are 14 residues in the CDR3. The germline CDR1 and CDR2 sequences are MNHEY and SMNVEV (reference sequence). The DNA of the CDR3 is TGTGCCAGCAGCCGTAGACAGGGGCATCAGCCCCAGCATTTT. Protein product: CASSRRQGHQPQHF.

V and J are TRBV27 and TRBJ2-5; TRBD1 matches 7 bases. This CDR3 has 15 residues. The germline gives CDR1 MNHEY, CDR2 SMNVEV (reference sequence). V lost 5 bases and J lost 6; bases outside the gene matches: 12. The CDR3 nucleotides read TGTGCCAGCAGTGCTCCGGGACAGTCAAGACAGACCCAGTACTTC. As protein: CASSAPGQSRQTQYF.